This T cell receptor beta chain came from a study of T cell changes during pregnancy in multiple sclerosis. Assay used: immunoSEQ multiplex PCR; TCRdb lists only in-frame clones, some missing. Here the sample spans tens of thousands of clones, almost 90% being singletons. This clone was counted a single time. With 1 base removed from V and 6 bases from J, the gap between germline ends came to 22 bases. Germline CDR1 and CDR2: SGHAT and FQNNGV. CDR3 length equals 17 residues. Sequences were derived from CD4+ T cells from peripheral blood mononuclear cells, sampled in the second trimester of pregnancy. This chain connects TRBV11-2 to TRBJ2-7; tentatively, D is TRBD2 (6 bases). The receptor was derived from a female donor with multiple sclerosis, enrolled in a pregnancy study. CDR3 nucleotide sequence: TGTGCCAGCAGCTTAGTCGCGGGAAAAGCTCTGTGGGGCGAGCAGTACTTC. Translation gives CASSLVAGKALWGEQYF.